The sequence of this T cell receptor (beta chain) was determined in a study of T cells in Graves' hyperthyroidism and ophthalmopathy. There were TCR beta CDR3 regions amplified from RNA transcripts. HTBI primers were employed in a first-round RT-PCR of the TCR CDR3. TCRdb reanalysed the multiplex PCR reads using MiXCR and keeps one entry per CDR3 protein. This table has about 350,000 distinct CDR3 sequences, over 15% appearing once. CDR1 is MDHEN and CDR2 is SYDVKM in the germline V gene. CDR3 size: 17 residues. Deletions cut 6 bases from V and 1 base from J, with 19 bases between. Many counts were recorded for this clonotype. The study excluded patients with uncontrolled infection, other autoimmune disease, pregnancy or lactation. The diagnoses drew upon clinical symptoms, serum thyroxine and TRAb, thyroid ultrasound and orbital computed tomography.

The receptor was isolated from a middle-aged woman with Graves' ophthalmopathy. The chain is built from TRBV28 and TRBJ1-5; D possibly corresponds to TRBD1 (6 bases). Material: blood. The CDR3 DNA reads as TGTGCCAGCAGACCAGGCGAACAGGGAGGCAGCAATCAGCCCCAGCATTTT. Its protein product is CASRPGEQGGSNQPQHF.